The 26 T cell receptor beta chains below were found in one sample sequenced in a study of blood T cell repertoires in COVID-19. The method was immunoSEQ multiplex PCR; TCRdb's version includes in-frame clones alone and lacks a portion of them. The sample lists approximately 210,000 clones; around 82% were seen once. Sample: PBMCs or T cells enriched from blood (not recorded which). The receptors originated from a man aged 25 to 45 with acute COVID-19.

The genes are TRBV10-3 and TRBJ1-2; TRBD1 might be the D (6 bases). Germline values: CDR1 ENHRY, CDR2 SYGVKD. V was trimmed by 6 bases and J by 4 bases, leaving 15 bases between them. This CDR3 contains 14 residues. CDR3 coding DNA: TGTGCCATCAGAAACAGACAGGTACTCTATGGCTACACCTTC. Its protein is CAIRNRQVLYGYTF.

The chain combines TRBV9 with TRBJ2-3, with 10 bases lining up with TRBD2. Germline values: CDR1 SGDLS, CDR2 YYNGEE. This CDR3 comprises 16 residues. With V trimmed by 0 bases and J by 4 bases, 5 bases remained unmatched. The CDR3 sequence: CASSVEAGGQADTQYF. The CDR3 DNA is TGTGCCAGCAGCGTAGAAGCGGGGGGGCAGGCAGATACGCAGTATTTT.

The sample holds one count of this clone. The CDR3 spells CASSPETGLGETQYF. The CDR3 DNA follows: TGTGCCAGCAGCCCAGAGACAGGGTTAGGAGAGACCCAGTACTTC. The chain combines TRBV7-6 with TRBJ2-5; 7 positions agree with TRBD1. The CDR3 covers 15 residues. Germline V CDR1 and CDR2: SGHVS, FNYEAQ. The trim removed 5 bases at V and 4 bases at J, leaving 10 bases unmatched.

V gene TRBV3-1 (or the pseudogene TRBV3-2) combines with J gene TRBJ2-6; 9 nucleotides agree with TRBD1. CDR3 length: 15 amino acids. Germline assignment: CDR1 LGHDT and CDR2 YNNKEL (reference sequence). After removal of 7 bases from V and 2 bases from J, the junction contained 3 bases not matched to a gene. The CDR3 nucleotides read TGTGCCAGCACCACAGGGGGCACTGGGGCCAACGTCCTGACTTTC. Protein: CASTTGGTGANVLTF.

The chain is built from TRBV2 and TRBJ2-1, with D perhaps matching TRBD1 (5 bases). This CDR3 has 12 amino acids. V lost 5 bases and J lost 4, with 6 bases in between. Germline CDR1 and CDR2: SNHLY and FYNNEI. CDR3 loop: CASSRQYNEQFF. Written as DNA, the CDR3 is TGTGCCAGCAGTCGACAGTACAATGAGCAGTTCTTC.

J is TRBJ2-2 and V is TRBV7-6; D is undetermined. CDR1 is SGHVS, CDR2 FNYEAQ, per germline. CDR3 size: 16 residues. V lost 5 bases to trimming and J lost 0 bases, with 13 bases between them. The CDR3 DNA sequence: TGTGCCAGCAGCGAAGACACCCCTTCGAACACCGGGGAGCTGTTTTTT. It codes for CASSEDTPSNTGELFF.

This clone was observed a few times. The chain links TRBV2 to TRBJ2-5, with D possibly TRBD2 on 5 matching bases. The CDR3 is 12 amino acids. V lost 5 bases, J lost 5 bases, and 9 bases lay in between. The germline gives CDR1 SNHLY, CDR2 FYNNEI. CDR3 residues: CASSFSVETQYF. CDR3 DNA sequence: TGTGCCAGCAGTTTTAGCGTGGAGACCCAGTACTTC. The full variable domain, with the rest looked up from reference TRBV2 and TRBJ2-5, is EPEVTQTPSHQVTQMGQEVILRCVPISNHLYFYWYRQILGQKVEFLVSFYNNEISEKSEIFDDQFSVERPDGSNFTLKIRSTKLEDSAMYFCASSFSVETQYFGPGTRLLVL.

The chain recombines TRBV7-3 with TRBJ1-5; a weak D match, TRBD1 (6 bases). Germline V lookup: CDR1 SGHTA, CDR2 FQGTGA. This CDR3 region has 14 residues. The germline V and J ends were trimmed by 9 bases and 2 bases, with 14 bases remaining between them. CDR3 region: CASWAGAGNQPQHF. In DNA form, the CDR3 reads TGTGCCAGTTGGGCGGGGGCTGGCAATCAGCCCCAGCATTTT.

The rearrangement links TRBV19 to TRBJ1-5; TRBD1 aligns across 8 bases. This CDR3 spans 16 amino acids. Germline values: CDR1 LNHDA, CDR2 SQIVND (reference sequence). J was trimmed by 6 bases and V by 4 bases; bases with no gene match: 11. The CDR3 sequence is CASSTPAGGSGQPQHF. The CDR3 DNA follows: TGTGCCAGTAGTACCCCCGCAGGGGGCTCCGGTCAGCCCCAGCATTTT.

The chain joins TRBV28 to TRBJ2-7; 11 nucleotides align to TRBD1. CDR3 length equals 15 residues. Germline V gene sequence: CDR1 MDHEN, CDR2 SYDVKM. Trimming took 5 bases from V and 6 from J; bases not matched to a gene: 9. The CDR3 here is CASSPLDRGLGEQYF. In DNA, the CDR3 is TGTGCCAGCAGTCCCCTGGACAGGGGGCTTGGCGAGCAGTACTTC.

The chain is built from TRBV5-1 and TRBJ1-1; 7 nucleotides agree with TRBD1. Losses at the gene ends were 8 bases for V and 0 bases for J; bases not matched to a gene: 7. The germline CDR1 and CDR2 sequences are SGHRS and YFSETQ. This CDR3 is 14 amino acids long. CDR3 sequence reads: CARIGQAMNTEAFF. The CDR3, as DNA: TGCGCCAGGATCGGACAGGCAATGAACACTGAAGCTTTCTTT.

This clone appeared a single time. This chain joins TRBV5-1 and TRBJ1-1, with TRBD1 identical over 7 bases. The ends lost 4 bases at V and 8 bases at J; junction bases unmatched: 14. The length of the CDR3 is 15 residues. In germline, CDR1 is SGHRS, CDR2 YFSETQ. The CDR3 here is CASSGNRDNRGEAFF. DNA for the CDR3: TGCGCCAGCAGCGGAAACCGGGACAACAGGGGAGAAGCTTTCTTT.

This clone was seen a single time. V is TRBV12-5 and J is TRBJ2-1; a possible D gene is TRBD2 (5 bases). Germline CDR1 is LGHNT and CDR2 is FRNRAP. V lost 6 bases, J lost 15 bases, and 18 bases lay in between. The CDR3 contains 12 residues. For the CDR3, the DNA is TGTGCTAGTGGCCCTAATGAGGGCTTATCGTTCTTC. This sequence encodes CASGPNEGLSFF.

This chain links TRBV27 with TRBJ1-2; no reliable D call. This CDR3 has 15 residues. V shed 3 bases and J shed 3 bases, with 14 bases lying between them. Germline values: CDR1 MNHEY, CDR2 SMNVEV (reference sequence). Written as DNA, the CDR3 is TGTGCCAGCAGTTTGACACACCTTACGTACTATGGCTACACCTTC. Its protein is CASSLTHLTYYGYTF.

V is TRBV6-5 and J is TRBJ1-3; TRBD1 matches at 9 bases. V gave up 8 bases and J gave up 9 bases; unmatched junction bases: 8. CDR3 size: 13 residues. Germline CDR1 and CDR2: MNHEY and SVGAGI. CDR3 sequence (DNA): TGTGCCAGCCGGGAACAGGGGGCGATCACCATATATTTT. Translation: CASREQGAITIYF.

The V call is TRBV2, the J call TRBJ1-5; TRBD1 matches 7 bases. Germline lookup yields CDR1 SNHLY and CDR2 FYNNEI. The CDR3 has 13 residues. V was pared by 4 bases and J by 5 bases, with 2 bases of the junction left unmatched. In nucleotides, the CDR3 is TGTGCCAGCAGTGGGGGACAGTATCAGCCCCAGCATTTT. Translation: CASSGGQYQPQHF.

The rearrangement joins TRBV5-1 to TRBJ2-3; 11 bases are a match to TRBD1. Trimming cost V 0 bases and J 5 bases; bases outside gene matches: 2. The CDR3 runs to 15 residues. Germline lookup yields CDR1 SGHRS and CDR2 YFSETQ. CDR3 region: CASSLGDRGIDTQYF. The CDR3 region has the DNA TGCGCCAGCAGCTTGGGGGACAGGGGGATAGATACGCAGTATTTT. Full variable domain (remainder filled in from reference TRBV5-1 and TRBJ2-3): KAGVTQTPRYLIKTRGQQVTLSCSPISGHRSVSWYQQTPGQGLQFLFEYFSETQRNKGNFPGRFSGRQFSNSRSEMNVSTLELGDSALYLCASSLGDRGIDTQYFGPGTRLTVL.

A single count supports this clone. The DNA is omitted, as the CDR3 cannot be located on it reliably, and the CDR3 follows TCRdb's listing. The chain is built from TRBV28 and TRBJ2-1; the D call TRBD2 from the table was never checked on the DNA. In germline, CDR1 is MDHEN, CDR2 SYDVKM. The CDR3 adds up to 17 amino acids, both ends counted. This chain's CDR3 is CASSYAGRGEIIFWQFF.

This chain uses TRBV5-4 with TRBJ1-2, with TRBD1 identical over 7 bases. The CDR3 covers 13 residues. Losses at the gene ends were 2 bases for V and 8 bases for J; bases not matched to a gene: 6. From germline, CDR1 is SGHNT and CDR2 YYREEE (reference sequence). The CDR3 nucleotides are TGTGCCAGCAGCTTCCGAGGGACAGAAGGCTACACCTTC. Encoded protein: CASSFRGTEGYTF.

The chain couples TRBV2 to TRBJ1-1; 7 nucleotides agree with TRBD1. CDR1 is SNHLY, CDR2 FYNNEI, per germline. V shed 10 bases, J shed 6 bases, and the junction held 5 bases outside the gene matches. This CDR3 contains 11 residues. CDR3 DNA: TGTGCCACCTCAGGGGGATCTGAAGCTTTCTTT. Protein sequence: CATSGGSEAFF. Drawing the rest from reference TRBV2 and TRBJ1-1, the complete variable domain is EPEVTQTPSHQVTQMGQEVILRCVPISNHLYFYWYRQILGQKVEFLVSFYNNEISEKSEIFDDQFSVERPDGSNFTLKIRSTKLEDSAMYFCATSGGSEAFFGQGTRLTVV.

This chain joins TRBV6-5 and TRBJ2-3; 8 bases map to TRBD1. J gave up 5 bases and V 6 bases, and 7 bases lay outside the gene matches. Germline V CDR1 and CDR2: MNHEY, SVGAGI. The CDR3 covers 14 residues. The DNA of the CDR3 is TGTGCCAGCAGCCGCGGACAGGGAGTAGATACGCAGTATTTT. The encoded protein is CASSRGQGVDTQYF.

Only one count was recorded for this clone. The chain couples TRBV29-1 to TRBJ1-6; the match to TRBD1 covers 10 bases. The CDR3 spans 14 residues. V was clipped by 6 bases and J by 14 bases; unmatched bases: 13. Germline V CDR1 and CDR2: SQVTM, ANQGSEA. CDR3 amino acids: CSVSMGQGTGALHF. The DNA for the CDR3 is TGCAGCGTCTCCATGGGACAGGGGACAGGGGCCCTCCACTTT.

The genes are TRBV12-5 and TRBJ1-1; tentative D call: TRBD1 (6 bases). V was cut by 3 bases and J by 1 base, with 9 bases left in between. Germline V gene lookup returns CDR1 LGHNT and CDR2 FRNRAP. This CDR3 has 14 residues. CDR3 in amino acids: CASGLQGSNTEAFF. DNA of the CDR3: TGTGCTAGTGGTTTACAGGGTTCGAACACTGAAGCTTTCTTT.

This clone was found a few times. The J gene is TRBJ2-7, the V gene TRBV2; D gene unclear. Germline CDR1 is SNHLY and CDR2 is FYNNEI. The germline V and J ends were trimmed by 7 bases and 4 bases, with 14 bases remaining between them. The CDR3 extends over 13 amino acids. DNA for the CDR3: TGTGCCAGCATACCAGGATCCGGTTACGAGCAGTACTTC. As protein: CASIPGSGYEQYF.

This clone has just a few counts. The V and J genes are TRBV2 and TRBJ2-1; D gene ambiguous. This CDR3 contains 14 residues. CDR1 and CDR2 from the germline V gene are SNHLY and FYNNEI. Trimming shortened V by 7 bases and J by 5 bases, and 15 bases separated the two germline ends. The CDR3: CASTKAYGDNEQFF. The CDR3 region has the DNA TGTGCCAGCACCAAGGCTTACGGAGACAATGAGCAGTTCTTC.

The chain carries TRBV5-1 and TRBJ1-1; maybe TRBD1 (6 bases). V gave up 4 bases and J gave up 3 bases, with 13 bases separating them. The CDR3 contains 14 residues. Germline V gene data show CDR1 as SGHRS and CDR2 as YFSETQ. The CDR3 region is CASSLMAGDTEAFF. DNA of the CDR3: TGCGCCAGCAGCCTTATGGCAGGGGACACTGAAGCTTTCTTT.